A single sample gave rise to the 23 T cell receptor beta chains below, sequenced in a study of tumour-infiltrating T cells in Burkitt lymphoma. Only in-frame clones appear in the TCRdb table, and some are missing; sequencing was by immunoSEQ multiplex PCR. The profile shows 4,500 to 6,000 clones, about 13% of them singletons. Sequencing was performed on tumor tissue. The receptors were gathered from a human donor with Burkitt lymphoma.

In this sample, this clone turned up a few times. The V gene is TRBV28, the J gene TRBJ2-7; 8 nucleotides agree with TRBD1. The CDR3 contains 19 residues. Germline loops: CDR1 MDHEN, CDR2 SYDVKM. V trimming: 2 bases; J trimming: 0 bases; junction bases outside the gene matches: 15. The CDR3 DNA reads TGTGCCAGCAGTTTACTAGGTATTAGTAGACAGGGGTCCTCCTACGAGCAGTACTTC. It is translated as CASSLLGISRQGSSYEQYF.

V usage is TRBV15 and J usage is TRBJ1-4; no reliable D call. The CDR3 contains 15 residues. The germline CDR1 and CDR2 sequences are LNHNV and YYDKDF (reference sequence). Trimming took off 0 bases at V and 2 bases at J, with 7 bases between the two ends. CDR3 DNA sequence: TGTGCCACCAGCAGAGAGAGGATCACTAATGAAAAACTGTTTTTT. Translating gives CATSRERITNEKLFF.

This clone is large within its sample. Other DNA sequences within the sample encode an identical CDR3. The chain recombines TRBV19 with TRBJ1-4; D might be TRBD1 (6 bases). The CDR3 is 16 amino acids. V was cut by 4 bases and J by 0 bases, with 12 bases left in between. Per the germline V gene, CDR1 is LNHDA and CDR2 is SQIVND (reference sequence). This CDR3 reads CASSSGQLATNEKLFF. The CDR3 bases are TGTGCCAGTAGTAGCGGACAGCTTGCAACTAATGAAAAACTGTTTTTT.

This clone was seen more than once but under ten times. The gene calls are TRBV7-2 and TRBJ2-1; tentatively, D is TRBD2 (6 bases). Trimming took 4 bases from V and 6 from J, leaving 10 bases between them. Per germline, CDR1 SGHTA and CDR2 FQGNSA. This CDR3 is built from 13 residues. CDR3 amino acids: CASSSGATNEQFF. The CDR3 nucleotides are TGTGCCAGCAGCTCGGGAGCGACCAATGAGCAGTTCTTC.

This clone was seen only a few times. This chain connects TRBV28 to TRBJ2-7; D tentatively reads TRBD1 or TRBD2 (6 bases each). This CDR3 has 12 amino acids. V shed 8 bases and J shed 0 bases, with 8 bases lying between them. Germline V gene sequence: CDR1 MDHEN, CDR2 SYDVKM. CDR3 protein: CASWGASYEQYF. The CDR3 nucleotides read TGTGCCAGCTGGGGGGCCTCCTACGAGCAGTACTTC.

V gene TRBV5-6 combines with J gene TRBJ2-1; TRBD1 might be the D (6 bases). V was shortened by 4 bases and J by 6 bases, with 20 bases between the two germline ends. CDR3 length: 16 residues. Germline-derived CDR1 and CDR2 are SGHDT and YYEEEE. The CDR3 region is CASSQGTSAQFNEQFF. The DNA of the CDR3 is TGTGCCAGCAGCCAGGGGACCTCCGCCCAGTTCAATGAGCAGTTCTTC.

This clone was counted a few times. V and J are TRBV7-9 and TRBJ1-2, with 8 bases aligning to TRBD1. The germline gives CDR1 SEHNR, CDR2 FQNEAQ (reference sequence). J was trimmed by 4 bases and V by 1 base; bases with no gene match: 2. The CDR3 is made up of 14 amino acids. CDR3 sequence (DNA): TGTGCCAGCAGCTTAGGTGGACAGGGCTATGGCTACACCTTC. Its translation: CASSLGGQGYGYTF.

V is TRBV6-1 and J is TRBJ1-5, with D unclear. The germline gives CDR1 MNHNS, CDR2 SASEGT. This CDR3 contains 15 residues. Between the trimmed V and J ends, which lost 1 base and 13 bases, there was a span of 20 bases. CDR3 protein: CASSEEGHQESEQHF. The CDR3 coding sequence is TGTGCCAGCAGTGAAGAAGGCCACCAAGAGTCCGAACAGCATTTT.

In nucleotides, the CDR3 is TGCAGCGTCGCTGACGTTTGGGGCTCTGGAAACACCATATATTTT. Its translation is CSVADVWGSGNTIYF. The chain combines TRBV29-1 with TRBJ1-3; no reliable D call. Germline V gene sequence: CDR1 SQVTM, CDR2 ANQGSEA. Trimming took 6 bases from V and 0 from J, leaving 15 bases between them. The CDR3 is 15 residues long. Filled out from reference TRBV29-1 and TRBJ1-3, the complete variable domain reads SAVISQKPSRDICQRGTSLTIQCQVDSQVTMMFWYRQQPGQSLTLIATANQGSEATYESGFVIDKFPISRPNLTFSTLTVSNMSPEDSSIYLCSVADVWGSGNTIYFGEGSWLTVV.

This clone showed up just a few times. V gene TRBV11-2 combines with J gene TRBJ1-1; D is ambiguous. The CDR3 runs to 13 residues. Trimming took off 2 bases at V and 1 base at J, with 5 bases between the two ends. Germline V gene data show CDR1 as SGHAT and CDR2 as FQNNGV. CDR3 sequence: CASSLSENTEAFF. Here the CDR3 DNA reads TGTGCCAGCAGCTTATCCGAGAACACTGAAGCTTTCTTT.

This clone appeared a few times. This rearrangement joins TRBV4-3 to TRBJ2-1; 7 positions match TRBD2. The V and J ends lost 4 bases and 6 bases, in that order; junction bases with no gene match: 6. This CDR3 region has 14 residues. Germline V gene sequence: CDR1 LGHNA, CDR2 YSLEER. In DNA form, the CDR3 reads TGCGCCAGCAGCCCCTTGGGGGGGACCAATGAGCAGTTCTTC. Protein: CASSPLGGTNEQFF.

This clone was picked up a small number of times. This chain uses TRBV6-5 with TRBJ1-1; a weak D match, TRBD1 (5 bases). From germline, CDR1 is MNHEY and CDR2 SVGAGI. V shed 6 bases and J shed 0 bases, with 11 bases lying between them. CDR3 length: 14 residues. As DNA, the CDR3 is TGTGCCAGCAGATTGGGACCAATGAACACTGAAGCTTTCTTT. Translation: CASRLGPMNTEAFF.

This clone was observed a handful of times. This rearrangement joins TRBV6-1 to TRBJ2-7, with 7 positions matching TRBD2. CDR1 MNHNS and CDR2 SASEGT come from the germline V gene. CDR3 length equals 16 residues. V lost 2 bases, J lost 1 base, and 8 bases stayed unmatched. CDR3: CASSELAGLLSYEQYF. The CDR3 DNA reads TGTGCCAGCAGTGAATTAGCGGGTCTACTATCCTACGAGCAGTACTTC.

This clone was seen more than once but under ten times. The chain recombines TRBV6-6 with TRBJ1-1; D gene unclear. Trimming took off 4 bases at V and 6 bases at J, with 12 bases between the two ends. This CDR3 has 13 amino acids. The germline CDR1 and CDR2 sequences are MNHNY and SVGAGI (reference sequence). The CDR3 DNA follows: TGTGCCAGCAGTTTTTGGGTTATCCCTGAAGCTTTCTTT. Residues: CASSFWVIPEAFF.

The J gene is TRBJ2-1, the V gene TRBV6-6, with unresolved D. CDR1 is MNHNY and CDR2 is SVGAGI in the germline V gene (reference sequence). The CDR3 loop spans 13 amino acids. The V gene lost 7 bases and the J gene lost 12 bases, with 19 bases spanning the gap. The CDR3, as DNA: TGTGCCAGCACCATACACCCAGATATTATGCAGTTCTTC. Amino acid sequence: CASTIHPDIMQFF.

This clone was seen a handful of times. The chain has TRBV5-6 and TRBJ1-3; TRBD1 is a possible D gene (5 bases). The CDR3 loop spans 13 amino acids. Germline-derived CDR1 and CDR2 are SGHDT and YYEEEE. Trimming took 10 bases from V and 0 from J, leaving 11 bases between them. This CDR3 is CARGGSSGNTIYF. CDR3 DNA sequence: TGTGCCCGGGGGGGGAGCTCTGGAAACACCATATATTTT.

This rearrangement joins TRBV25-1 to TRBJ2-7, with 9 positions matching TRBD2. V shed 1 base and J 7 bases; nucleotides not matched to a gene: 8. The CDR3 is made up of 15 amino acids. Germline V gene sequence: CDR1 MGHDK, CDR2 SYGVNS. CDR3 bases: TGTGCCAGCAGTGAATTCGGCGGGAGGGGACGGGAGCAGTACTTC. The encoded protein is CASSEFGGRGREQYF.

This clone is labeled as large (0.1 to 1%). The CDR3 reads CASSPSGGRGETQYF. The CDR3 region has the DNA TGTGCCAGCAGCCCCAGCGGGGGGCGGGGAGAGACCCAGTACTTC. The chain recombines TRBV9 with TRBJ2-5; 9 bases are a match to TRBD2. Germline V gene sequence: CDR1 SGDLS, CDR2 YYNGEE. V lost 4 bases and J lost 4; bases outside the gene matches: 8. CDR3 length: 15 amino acids.

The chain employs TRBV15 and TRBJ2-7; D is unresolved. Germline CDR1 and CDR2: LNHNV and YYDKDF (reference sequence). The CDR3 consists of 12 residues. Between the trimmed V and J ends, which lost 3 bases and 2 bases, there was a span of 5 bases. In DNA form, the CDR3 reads TGTGCCACCAGCAGGGATCCCTACGAGCAGTACTTC. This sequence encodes CATSRDPYEQYF.

The CDR3 coding sequence is TGTGCCAGCAGCTTAGATCAGCCGCACAGGATGGTTTACAATGAGCAGTTCTTC. Protein sequence: CASSLDQPHRMVYNEQFF. The rearrangement joins TRBV11-2 to TRBJ2-1; a weak D match, TRBD1 (5 bases). The CDR3 consists of 18 residues. Per the germline V gene, CDR1 is SGHAT and CDR2 is FQNNGV. With 0 bases removed from V and 4 bases from J, the gap between germline ends came to 19 bases.

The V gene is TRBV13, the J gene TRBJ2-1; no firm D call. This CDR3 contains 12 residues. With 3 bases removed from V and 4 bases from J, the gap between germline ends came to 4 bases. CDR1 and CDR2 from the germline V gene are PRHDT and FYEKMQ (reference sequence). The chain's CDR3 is CASSFEYNEQFF. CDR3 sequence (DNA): TGTGCCAGCAGCTTTGAGTACAATGAGCAGTTCTTC.

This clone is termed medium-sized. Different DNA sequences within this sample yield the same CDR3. The CDR3 region has the DNA TGTGCCAGCAGTTTTTTAAGCTATGGCTACACCTTC. Translation gives CASSFLSYGYTF. The chain links TRBV28 to TRBJ1-2; D uncertain. V lost 3 bases, J lost 4 bases, and 6 bases lay in between. Per germline, CDR1 MDHEN and CDR2 SYDVKM. The CDR3 runs 12 residues.

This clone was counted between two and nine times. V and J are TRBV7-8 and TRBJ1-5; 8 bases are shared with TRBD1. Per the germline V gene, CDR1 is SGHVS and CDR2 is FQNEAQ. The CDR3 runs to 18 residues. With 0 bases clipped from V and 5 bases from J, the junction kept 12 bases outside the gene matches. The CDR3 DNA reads TGTGCCAGCAGCTTAGCTCAGGGTACAGGGGGATATTATCAGCCCCAGCATTTT. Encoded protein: CASSLAQGTGGYYQPQHF. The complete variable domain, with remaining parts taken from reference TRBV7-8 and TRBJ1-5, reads GAGVSQSPRYKVAKRGQDVALRCDPISGHVSLFWYQQALGQGPEFLTYFQNEAQLDKSGLPSDRFFAERPEGSVSTLKIQRTQQEDSAVYLCASSLAQGTGGYYQPQHFGDGTRLSIL.